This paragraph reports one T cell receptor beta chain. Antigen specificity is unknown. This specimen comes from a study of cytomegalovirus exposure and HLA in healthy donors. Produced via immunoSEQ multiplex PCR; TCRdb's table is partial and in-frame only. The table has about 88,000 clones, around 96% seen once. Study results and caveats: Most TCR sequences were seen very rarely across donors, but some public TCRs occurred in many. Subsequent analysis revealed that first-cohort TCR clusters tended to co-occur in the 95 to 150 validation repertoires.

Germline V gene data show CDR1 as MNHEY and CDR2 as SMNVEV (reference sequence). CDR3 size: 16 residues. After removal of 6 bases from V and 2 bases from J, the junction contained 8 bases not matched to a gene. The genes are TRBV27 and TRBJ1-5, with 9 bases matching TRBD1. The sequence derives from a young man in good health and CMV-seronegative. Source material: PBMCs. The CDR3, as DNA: TGTGCCAGCAGAATGACAGGGGGAAGGGGCAATCAGCCCCAGCATTTT. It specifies CASRMTGGRGNQPQHF.